The 17 T cell receptor beta chains listed next were all sequenced from one sample in a study of T cells after yellow fever vaccination. MiXCR, run by TCRdb on the 5' RACE reads, gives a single entry per CDR3 protein. The profile shows 45,000 to 60,000 distinct CDR3 sequences, 6.5% to 8% of them singletons. The starting material was CD8+ T cells not binding an NS4B(214-222) dextramer, sorted from PBMCs, obtained 45 days after the first yellow fever vaccination. The receptors come from a man younger than 35 who received the YFV17D yellow fever vaccine.

This clonotype has at least ten counts. The chain joins TRBV9 to TRBJ1-6, with a tentative D call TRBD1 (5 bases). Germline V gene data show CDR1 as SGDLS and CDR2 as YYNGEE. The length of the CDR3 is 15 residues. Trimming shortened V by 0 bases and J by 6 bases, and 10 bases separated the two germline ends. CDR3 nucleotides: TGTGCCAGCAGCGTAGGGGACCGAGCTAATTCACCCCTCCACTTT. Translation: CASSVGDRANSPLHF. The complete variable domain, with remaining parts taken from reference TRBV9 and TRBJ1-6, reads DSGVTQTPKHLITATGQRVTLRCSPRSGDLSVYWYQQSLDQGLQFLIQYYNGEERAKGNILERFSAQQFPDLHSELNLSSLELGDSALYFCASSVGDRANSPLHFGNGTRLTVT.

This clonotype was detected ten times or more. The chain uses TRBV5-4 and TRBJ2-3, with D perhaps assigned TRBD1 or TRBD2 (6 bases each). The CDR3 loop spans 14 amino acids. Germline loops: CDR1 SGHNT, CDR2 YYREEE (reference sequence). V shed 0 bases and J shed 5 bases, with 10 bases lying between them. In DNA form, the CDR3 reads TGTGCCAGCAGCTTGGACAGGGAGGAAGATACGCAGTATTTT. It yields the protein CASSLDREEDTQYF.

This clonotype was counted at least ten times. The chain joins TRBV7-9 to TRBJ2-3; D is unclear. Looked up from germline, CDR1 is SEHNR and CDR2 is FQNEAQ (reference sequence). V was pared by 8 bases and J by 1 base, with 1 base between. CDR3 size: 10 residues. CDR3 sequence reads: CASGTDTQYF. The CDR3 DNA sequence: TGTGCCAGCGGCACAGATACGCAGTATTTT.

V is TRBV12-3 or TRBV12-4 and J is TRBJ2-3, with D unresolved. V lost 8 bases and J 1 base, leaving 7 bases between the germline ends. The CDR3 sequence is 12 residues long. The CDR3 reads CASCWGTDTQYF. CDR3 bases: TGTGCCAGCTGTTGGGGCACAGATACGCAGTATTTT.

This clonotype occurred many times. The J gene is TRBJ2-5, the V gene TRBV7-8; maybe TRBD2 (5 bases). V lost 0 bases and J lost 2, with 10 bases in between. In germline, CDR1 is SGHVS, CDR2 FQNEAQ. This CDR3 has 15 amino acids. CDR3 region: CASSLAGLSQETQYF. CDR3 nucleotides: TGTGCCAGCAGCTTAGCTGGACTGTCTCAAGAGACCCAGTACTTC.

This clonotype was picked up many times. The chain uses TRBV2 and TRBJ2-4; no definite D call. CDR1 SNHLY and CDR2 FYNNEI come from the germline V gene. The CDR3 runs 15 residues. V lost 1 base and J 4 bases, leaving 11 bases between the germline ends. CDR3 amino acids: CASSEDPGPKNIQYF. CDR3 sequence (DNA): TGTGCCAGCAGTGAAGACCCGGGTCCAAAAAACATTCAGTACTTC. Using reference TRBV2 and TRBJ2-4 for the parts outside the CDR3, the full variable domain is EPEVTQTPSHQVTQMGQEVILRCVPISNHLYFYWYRQILGQKVEFLVSFYNNEISEKSEIFDDQFSVERPDGSNFTLKIRSTKLEDSAMYFCASSEDPGPKNIQYFGAGTRLSVL.

This clonotype was recorded at least ten times. This chain links TRBV12-3 or TRBV12-4 with TRBJ2-4, with a weak D call TRBD2 (6 bases). The CDR3 has 20 residues. Trimming removed 5 bases at V and 0 bases at J, with 26 bases between. CDR3: CASSQLPGRDFKLAKNIQYF. CDR3 coding DNA: TGTGCCAGCAGTCAACTACCCGGGAGAGACTTTAAACTAGCCAAAAACATTCAGTACTTC.

This clonotype was seen a handful of times. This chain joins TRBV20-1 and TRBJ1-1; D gene ambiguous. The CDR3 runs 9 residues. Per germline, CDR1 DFQATT and CDR2 SNEGSKA (reference sequence). V lost 8 bases to trimming and J lost 8 bases, with 9 bases between them. The CDR3 DNA reads TGCAGTCCGTCGTTGGAAGCTTTCTTT. Translating it yields CSPSLEAFF.

This clonotype was seen a handful of times. The rearrangement links TRBV7-6 to TRBJ2-7; the D gene is possibly TRBD2 (6 bases). The V and J ends lost 0 bases and 0 bases respectively, with 9 bases between them. The CDR3 has 15 amino acids. Germline V gene sequence: CDR1 SGHVS, CDR2 FNYEAQ. For the CDR3, the DNA is TGTGCCAGCAGCTTAGCTCTCGGGAGCTCCTACGAGCAGTACTTC. Translation gives CASSLALGSSYEQYF. The full variable domain, in which reference TRBV7-6 and TRBJ2-7 provide the parts outside the CDR3, is GAGVSQSPRYKVTKRGQDVALRCDPISGHVSLYWYRQALGQGPEFLTYFNYEAQQDKSGLPNDRFSAERPEGSISTLTIQRTEQRDSAMYRCASSLALGSSYEQYFGPGTRLTVT.

This clonotype was seen repeatedly, ten times or more. The gene calls are TRBV9 and TRBJ2-7; no clear D gene. There are 13 residues in the CDR3. V shed 3 bases and J shed 6 bases, with 13 bases lying between them. CDR1 and CDR2 (germline): SGDLS, YYNGEE. The CDR3 sequence is CASSALGLSEQYF. CDR3 nucleotide sequence: TGTGCCAGCAGCGCCCTCGGCTTGAGCGAGCAGTACTTC.

This clonotype was recorded many times. This sequence joins TRBV6-5 and TRBJ2-1; 9 positions match TRBD2. With V trimmed by 4 bases and J by 0 bases, 7 bases remained unmatched. CDR1 is MNHEY, CDR2 SVGAGI, per germline. This CDR3 has 17 amino acids. The CDR3 loop reads CASSWGLAHRSYNEQFF. CDR3 DNA sequence: TGTGCCAGCAGTTGGGGACTAGCTCATCGCTCCTACAATGAGCAGTTCTTC.

The table lists this clonotype with many counts. J is TRBJ2-1 and V is TRBV5-1, with 8 bases fitting TRBD1. The V gene end was trimmed by 4 bases and the J gene end by 6 bases; junction bases not matched to a gene: 12. The CDR3 is 16 residues long. Germline CDR1 SGHRS, CDR2 YFSETQ. The DNA of the CDR3 is TGCGCCAGCAGCGGTAGGACAGGGCGGACACTCAATGAGCAGTTCTTC. Its translation is CASSGRTGRTLNEQFF.

The chain uses TRBV3-1 and TRBJ1-4; D call uncertain. The V gene lost 0 bases and the J gene lost 7 bases, with 15 bases spanning the gap. CDR1 is LGHDT and CDR2 is YNNKEL in the germline V gene (reference sequence). CDR3 size: 16 residues. CDR3 DNA sequence: TGTGCCAGCAGCCAAGAGCTTCAGAGACGGGGTGAAAAACTGTTTTTT. Protein product: CASSQELQRRGEKLFF.

This clonotype was counted between two and nine times. This rearrangement joins TRBV20-1 to TRBJ2-3; 7 bases map to TRBD1. Germline lookup yields CDR1 DFQATT and CDR2 SNEGSKA (reference sequence). The CDR3 loop spans 13 amino acids. V lost 8 bases, J lost 2 bases, and 7 bases stayed unmatched. The CDR3 DNA sequence: TGCAGTTCACCGGGACAGAACACAGATACGCAGTATTTT. This sequence encodes CSSPGQNTDTQYF.

The rearrangement joins TRBV10-3 to TRBJ2-2, with 9 positions matching TRBD2. Germline CDR1 reads ENHRY; CDR2 reads SYGVKD. The junction had 2 bases not matched to a gene; V was cut back by 4 bases and J by 2 bases. The CDR3 has 15 residues. Written as DNA, the CDR3 is TGTGCCATCAGTGGCGGGGGGGTAAACACCGGGGAGCTGTTTTTT. It is translated as CAISGGGVNTGELFF.

In this sample, this clonotype turned up many times. The chain carries TRBV12-3 or TRBV12-4 and TRBJ2-1; no reliable D call. V dropped 3 bases and J dropped 0 bases, with 9 bases sitting between them. The CDR3 length is 15 residues. DNA of the CDR3: TGTGCCAGCAGTTTTGGGCCTAGCTCCTACAATGAGCAGTTCTTC. It specifies CASSFGPSSYNEQFF.

Only a few counts were recorded for this clonotype. The chain recombines TRBV27 with TRBJ1-5; no reliable D call. The germline V gene has CDR1 MNHEY and CDR2 SMNVEV (reference sequence). V shed 3 bases and J shed 7 bases, with 10 bases lying between them. The CDR3 length is 13 residues. The CDR3 protein is CASSFRGGQPQHF. The CDR3 DNA reads TGTGCCAGCAGTTTCCGGGGAGGACAGCCCCAGCATTTT.